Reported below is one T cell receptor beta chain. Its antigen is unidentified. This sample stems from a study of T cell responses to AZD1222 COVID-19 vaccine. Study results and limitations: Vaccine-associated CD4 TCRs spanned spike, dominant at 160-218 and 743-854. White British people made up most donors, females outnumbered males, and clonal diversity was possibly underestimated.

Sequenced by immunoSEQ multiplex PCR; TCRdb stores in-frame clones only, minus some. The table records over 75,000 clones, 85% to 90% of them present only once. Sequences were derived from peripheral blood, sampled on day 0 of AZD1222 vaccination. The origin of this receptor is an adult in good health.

CDR3 in amino acids: CASSFQEGLFYEQYF. The CDR3, as DNA: TGTGCCAGCAGCTTCCAAGAGGGGCTGTTCTACGAGCAGTACTTC. V gene TRBV6-2 or TRBV6-3 combines with J gene TRBJ2-7; the D call may be TRBD1 or TRBD2 (5 bases each). The ends were cut back, 6 bases at V and 3 bases at J, with 18 bases in the middle. Germline V lookup: CDR1 MNHEY, CDR2 SVGEGT. This CDR3 spans 15 amino acids.